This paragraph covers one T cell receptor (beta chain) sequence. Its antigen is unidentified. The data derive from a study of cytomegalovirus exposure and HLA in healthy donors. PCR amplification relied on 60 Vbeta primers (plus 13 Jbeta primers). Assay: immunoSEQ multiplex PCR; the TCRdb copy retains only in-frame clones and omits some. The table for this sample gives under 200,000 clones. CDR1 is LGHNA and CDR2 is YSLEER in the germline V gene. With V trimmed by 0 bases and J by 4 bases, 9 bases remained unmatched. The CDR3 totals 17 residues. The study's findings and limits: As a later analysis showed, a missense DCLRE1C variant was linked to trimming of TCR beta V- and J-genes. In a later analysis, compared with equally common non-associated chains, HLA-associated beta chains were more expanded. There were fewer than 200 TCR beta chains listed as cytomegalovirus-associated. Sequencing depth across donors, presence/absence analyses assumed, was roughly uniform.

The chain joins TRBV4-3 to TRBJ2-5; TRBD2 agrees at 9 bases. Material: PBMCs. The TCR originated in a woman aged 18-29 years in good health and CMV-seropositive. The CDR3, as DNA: TGCGCCAGCAGCCAAGATCGTAGCGGGGGAATAGGAGAGACCCAGTACTTC. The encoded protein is CASSQDRSGGIGETQYF.